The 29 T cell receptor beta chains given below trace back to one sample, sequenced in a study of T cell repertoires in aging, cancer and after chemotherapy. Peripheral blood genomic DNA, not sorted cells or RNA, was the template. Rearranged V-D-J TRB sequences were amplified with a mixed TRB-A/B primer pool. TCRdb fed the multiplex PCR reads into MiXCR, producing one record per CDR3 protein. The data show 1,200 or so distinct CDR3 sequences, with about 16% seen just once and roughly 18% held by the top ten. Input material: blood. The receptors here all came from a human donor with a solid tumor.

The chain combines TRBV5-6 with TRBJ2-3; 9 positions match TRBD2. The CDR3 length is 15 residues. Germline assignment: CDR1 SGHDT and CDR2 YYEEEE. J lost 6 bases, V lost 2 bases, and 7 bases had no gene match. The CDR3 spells CASSLGRGGSDTQYF. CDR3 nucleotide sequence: TGTGCCAGCAGCTTAGGGCGGGGGGGCTCGGATACGCAGTATTTT.

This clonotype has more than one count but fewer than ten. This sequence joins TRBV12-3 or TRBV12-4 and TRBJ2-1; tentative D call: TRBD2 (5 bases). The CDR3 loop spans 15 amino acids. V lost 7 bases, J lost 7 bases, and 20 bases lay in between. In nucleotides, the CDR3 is TGTGCCAGCAACCGGCTCGGGGAAATGGGAAATGAGCAGTTCTTC. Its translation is CASNRLGEMGNEQFF.

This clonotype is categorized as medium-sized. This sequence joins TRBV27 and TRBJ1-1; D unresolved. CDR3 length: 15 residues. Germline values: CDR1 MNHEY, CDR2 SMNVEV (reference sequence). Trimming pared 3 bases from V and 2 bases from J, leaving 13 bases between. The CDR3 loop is CASSFSEDLNTEAFF. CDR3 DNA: TGTGCCAGCAGTTTCTCGGAGGACCTCAACACTGAAGCTTTCTTT.

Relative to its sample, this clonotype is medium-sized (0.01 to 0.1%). For the CDR3, the DNA is TGTGCCAGCAGCTTAGACCTGGCGTCCGCGGGCTACACCTTC. Translated, it gives CASSLDLASAGYTF. The chain uses TRBV7-9 and TRBJ1-2; the D is unclear. The V gene's germline CDR1 is SEHNR and CDR2 FQNEAQ (reference sequence). The CDR3 loop spans 14 amino acids. The germline V and J ends were trimmed by 1 base and 8 bases, with 14 bases remaining between them. Based on the CDR3 plus reference TRBV7-9 and TRBJ1-2, the full variable domain is DTGVSQNPRHKITKRGQNVTFRCDPISEHNRLYWYRQTLGQGPEFLTYFQNEAQLEKSRLLSDRFSAERPKGSFSTLEIQRTEQGDSAMYLCASSLDLASAGYTFGSGTRLTVV.

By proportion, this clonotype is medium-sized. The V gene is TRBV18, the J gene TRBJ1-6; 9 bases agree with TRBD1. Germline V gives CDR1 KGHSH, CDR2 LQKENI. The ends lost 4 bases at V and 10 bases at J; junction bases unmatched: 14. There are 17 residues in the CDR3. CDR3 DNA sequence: TGTGCCAGCTCACAAACCACATCGGGACAGGGTAGCTCACCCCTCCACTTT. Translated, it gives CASSQTTSGQGSSPLHF.

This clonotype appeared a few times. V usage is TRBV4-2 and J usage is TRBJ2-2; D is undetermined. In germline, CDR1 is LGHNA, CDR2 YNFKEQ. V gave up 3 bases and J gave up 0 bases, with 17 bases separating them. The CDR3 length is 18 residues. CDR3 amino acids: CASSQITRVAANTGELFF. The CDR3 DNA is TGTGCCAGCAGCCAGATCACACGAGTCGCCGCGAACACCGGGGAGCTGTTTTTT.

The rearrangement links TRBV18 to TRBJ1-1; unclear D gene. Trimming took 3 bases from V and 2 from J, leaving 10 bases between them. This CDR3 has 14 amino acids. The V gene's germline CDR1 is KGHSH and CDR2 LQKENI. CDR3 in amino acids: CASSPSYPNTEAFF. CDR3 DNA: TGTGCCAGCTCACCTTCCTACCCTAACACTGAAGCTTTCTTT.

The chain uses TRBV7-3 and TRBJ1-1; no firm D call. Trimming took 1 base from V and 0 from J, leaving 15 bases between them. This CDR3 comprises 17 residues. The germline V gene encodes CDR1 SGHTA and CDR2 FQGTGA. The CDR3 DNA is TGTGCCAGCAGCTTAAGGGTGATCGGCCTAATGAACACTGAAGCTTTCTTT. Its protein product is CASSLRVIGLMNTEAFF.

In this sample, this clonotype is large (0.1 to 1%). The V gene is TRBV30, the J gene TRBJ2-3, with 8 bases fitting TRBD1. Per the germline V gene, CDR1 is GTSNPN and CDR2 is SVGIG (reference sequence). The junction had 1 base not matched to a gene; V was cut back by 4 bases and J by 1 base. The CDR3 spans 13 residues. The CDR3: CAWKDRGTDTQYF. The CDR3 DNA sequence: TGTGCCTGGAAGGACAGGGGCACAGATACGCAGTATTTT.

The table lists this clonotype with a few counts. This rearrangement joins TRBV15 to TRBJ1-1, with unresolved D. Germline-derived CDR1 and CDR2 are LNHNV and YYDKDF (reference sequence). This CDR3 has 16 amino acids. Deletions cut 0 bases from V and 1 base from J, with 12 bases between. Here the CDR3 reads CATSRDPGAGNTEAFF. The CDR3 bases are TGTGCCACCAGCAGAGATCCCGGTGCCGGGAACACTGAAGCTTTCTTT.

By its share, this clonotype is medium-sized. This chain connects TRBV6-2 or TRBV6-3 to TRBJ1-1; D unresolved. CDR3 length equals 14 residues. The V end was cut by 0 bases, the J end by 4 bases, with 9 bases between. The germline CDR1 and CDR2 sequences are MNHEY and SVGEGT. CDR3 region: CASSYSALGTEAFF. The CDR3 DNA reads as TGTGCCAGCAGTTACTCCGCTTTGGGCACTGAAGCTTTCTTT.

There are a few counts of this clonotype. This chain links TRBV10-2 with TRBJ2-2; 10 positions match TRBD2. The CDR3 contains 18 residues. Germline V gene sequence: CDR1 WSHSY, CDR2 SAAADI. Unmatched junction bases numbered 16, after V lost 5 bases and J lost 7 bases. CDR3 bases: TGCGCCAGCAGTCGCTCCCTAGCGGGGGATTTTAAGATCGGGGAGCTGTTTTTT. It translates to CASSRSLAGDFKIGELFF.

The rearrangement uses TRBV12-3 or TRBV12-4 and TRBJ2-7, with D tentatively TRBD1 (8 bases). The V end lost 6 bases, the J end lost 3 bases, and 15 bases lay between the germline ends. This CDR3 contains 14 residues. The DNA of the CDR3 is TGTGCCAGCAGCCTACAGGGGGGGAACTACGAGCAGTACTTC. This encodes CASSLQGGNYEQYF.

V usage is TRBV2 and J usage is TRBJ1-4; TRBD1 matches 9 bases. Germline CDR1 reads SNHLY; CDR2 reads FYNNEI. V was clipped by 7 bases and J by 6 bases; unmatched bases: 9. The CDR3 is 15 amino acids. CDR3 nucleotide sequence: TGTGCCAGCATCTTTACAGGGGGCTTGGATGAAAAACTGTTTTTT. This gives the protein CASIFTGGLDEKLFF.

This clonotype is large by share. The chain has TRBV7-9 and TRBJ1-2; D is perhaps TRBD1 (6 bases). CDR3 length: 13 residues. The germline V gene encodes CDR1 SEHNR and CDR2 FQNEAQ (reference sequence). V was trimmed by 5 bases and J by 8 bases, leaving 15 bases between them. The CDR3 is CASSRRGVEGYTF. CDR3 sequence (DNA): TGTGCCAGCAGCCGAAGGGGGGTAGAGGGCTACACCTTC.

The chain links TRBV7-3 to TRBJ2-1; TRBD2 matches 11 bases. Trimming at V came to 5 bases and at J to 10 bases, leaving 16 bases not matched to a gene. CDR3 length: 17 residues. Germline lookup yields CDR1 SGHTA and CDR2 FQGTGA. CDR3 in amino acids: CASSILAGGANTGEQFF. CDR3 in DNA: TGTGCCAGCAGCATCCTAGCGGGGGGCGCGAACACCGGGGAGCAGTTCTTC.

The CDR3 DNA is TGTGCCATCAGTGAGTCGAACGGGGGCTCTGGAAACACCATATATTTT. Its protein product is CAISESNGGSGNTIYF. This chain joins TRBV10-3 and TRBJ1-3; possibly TRBD1 for D (5 bases). This CDR3 region has 16 residues. V shed 0 bases and J shed 0 bases, with 9 bases lying between them. Germline CDR1 reads ENHRY; CDR2 reads SYGVKD.

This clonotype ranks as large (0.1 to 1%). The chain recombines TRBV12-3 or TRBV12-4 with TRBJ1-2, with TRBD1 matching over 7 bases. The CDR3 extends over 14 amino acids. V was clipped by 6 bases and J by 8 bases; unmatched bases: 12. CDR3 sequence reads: CASSPQEGGNGYTF. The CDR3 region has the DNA TGTGCCAGCAGCCCCCAAGAAGGGGGCAACGGCTACACCTTC.

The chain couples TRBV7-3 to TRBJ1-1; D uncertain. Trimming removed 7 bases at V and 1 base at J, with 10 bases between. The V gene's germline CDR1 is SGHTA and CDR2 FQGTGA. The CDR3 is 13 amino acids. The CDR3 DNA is TGTGCCAGCAAAGAGGGAGCGAACACTGAAGCTTTCTTT. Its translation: CASKEGANTEAFF.

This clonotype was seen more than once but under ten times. The CDR3 bases are TGTGCCAGCAGCTTGTTGGCAGGCGGTGGTGAAAAACTGTTTTTT. It codes for CASSLLAGGGEKLFF. The chain recombines TRBV7-9 with TRBJ1-4; D uncertain. Germline CDR1 is SEHNR and CDR2 is FQNEAQ (reference sequence). V lost 3 bases and J 7 bases, leaving 15 bases between the germline ends. This CDR3 has 15 residues.

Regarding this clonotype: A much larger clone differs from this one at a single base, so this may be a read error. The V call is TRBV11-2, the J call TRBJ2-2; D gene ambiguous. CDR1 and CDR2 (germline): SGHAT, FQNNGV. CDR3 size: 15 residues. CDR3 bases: TGTGCCAGCACCCTAGGATTTGAGAACACCAGGGAGCTGTTTTTT. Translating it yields CASTLGFENTRELFF.

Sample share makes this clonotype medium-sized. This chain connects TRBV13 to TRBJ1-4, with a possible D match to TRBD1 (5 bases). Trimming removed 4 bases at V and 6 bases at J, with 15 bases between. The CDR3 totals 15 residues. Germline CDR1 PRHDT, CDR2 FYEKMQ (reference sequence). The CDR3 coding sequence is TGTGCCAGCAGCTCCAGGGCTCTTGGTTATGAAAAACTGTTTTTT. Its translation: CASSSRALGYEKLFF.

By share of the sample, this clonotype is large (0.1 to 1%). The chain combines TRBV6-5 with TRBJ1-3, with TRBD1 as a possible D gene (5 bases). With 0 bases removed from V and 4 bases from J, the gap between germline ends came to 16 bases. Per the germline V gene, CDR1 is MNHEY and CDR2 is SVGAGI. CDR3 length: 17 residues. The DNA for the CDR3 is TGTGCCAGCAGTTACTCCGACTTTCGGGGGTCCGGAAACACCATATATTTT. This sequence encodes CASSYSDFRGSGNTIYF.

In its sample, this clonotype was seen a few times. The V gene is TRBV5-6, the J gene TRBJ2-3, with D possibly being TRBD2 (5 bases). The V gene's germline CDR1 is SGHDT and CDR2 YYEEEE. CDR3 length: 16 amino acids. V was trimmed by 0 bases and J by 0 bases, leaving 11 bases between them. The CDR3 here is CASSLGLFASTDTQYF. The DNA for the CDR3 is TGTGCCAGCAGCTTGGGACTATTCGCTAGCACAGATACGCAGTATTTT.

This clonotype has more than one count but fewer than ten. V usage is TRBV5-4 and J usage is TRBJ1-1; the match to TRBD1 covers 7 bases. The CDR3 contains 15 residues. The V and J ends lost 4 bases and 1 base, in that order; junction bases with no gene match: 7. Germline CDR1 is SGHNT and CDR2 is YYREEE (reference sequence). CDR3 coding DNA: TGTGCCAGCAGCCCGGGACAGTTAGAGAACACTGAAGCTTTCTTT. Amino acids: CASSPGQLENTEAFF.

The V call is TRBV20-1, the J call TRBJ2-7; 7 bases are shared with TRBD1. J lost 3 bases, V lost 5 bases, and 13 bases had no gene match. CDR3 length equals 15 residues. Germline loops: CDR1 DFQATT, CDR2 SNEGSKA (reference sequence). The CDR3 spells CSALRIGQADYEQYF. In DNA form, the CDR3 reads TGCAGTGCTCTAAGGATAGGACAGGCTGACTACGAGCAGTACTTC.

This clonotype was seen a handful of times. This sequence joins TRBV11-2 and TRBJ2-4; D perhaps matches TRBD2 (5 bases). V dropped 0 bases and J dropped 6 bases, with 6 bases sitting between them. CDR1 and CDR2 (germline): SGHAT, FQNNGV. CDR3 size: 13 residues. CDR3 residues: CASSLERVNIQYF. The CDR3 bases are TGTGCCAGCAGCTTAGAGAGGGTAAACATTCAGTACTTC.

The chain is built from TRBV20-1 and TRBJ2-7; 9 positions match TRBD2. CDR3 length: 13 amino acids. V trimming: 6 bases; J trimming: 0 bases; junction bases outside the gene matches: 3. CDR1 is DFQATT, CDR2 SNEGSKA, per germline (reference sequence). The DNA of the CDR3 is TGCAGTGCCCGCGGGGGGGTCTCCTACGAGCAGTACTTC. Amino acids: CSARGGVSYEQYF.

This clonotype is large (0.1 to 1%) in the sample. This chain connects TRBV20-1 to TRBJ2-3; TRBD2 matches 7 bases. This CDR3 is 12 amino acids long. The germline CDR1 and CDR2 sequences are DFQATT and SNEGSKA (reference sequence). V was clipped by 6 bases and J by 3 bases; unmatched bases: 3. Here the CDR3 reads CSAQAGTDTQYF. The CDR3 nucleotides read TGCAGTGCCCAAGCGGGGACAGATACGCAGTATTTT.